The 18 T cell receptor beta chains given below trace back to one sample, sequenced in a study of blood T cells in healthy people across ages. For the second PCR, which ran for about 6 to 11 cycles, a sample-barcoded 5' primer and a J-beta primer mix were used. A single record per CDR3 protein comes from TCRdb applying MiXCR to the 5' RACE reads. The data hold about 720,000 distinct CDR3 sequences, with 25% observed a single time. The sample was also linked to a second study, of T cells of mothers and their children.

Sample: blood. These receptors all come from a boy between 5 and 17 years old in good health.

CDR3 sequence (DNA): TGTGCCAGCAGCCGTGGCAGGGGAGGTTCCTACGAGCAGTACTTC. Encoded protein: CASSRGRGGSYEQYF. This chain joins TRBV28 and TRBJ2-7; D could derive from TRBD1 or TRBD2 (6 bases each). V gave up 6 bases and J gave up 1 base, with 16 bases separating them. This CDR3 is 15 amino acids long. CDR1 and CDR2 from the germline V gene are MDHEN and SYDVKM.

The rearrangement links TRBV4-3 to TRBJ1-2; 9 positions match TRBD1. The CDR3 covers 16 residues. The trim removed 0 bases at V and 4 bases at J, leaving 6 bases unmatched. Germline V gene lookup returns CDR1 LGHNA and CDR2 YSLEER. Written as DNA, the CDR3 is TGCGCCAGCAGCCAAGATACCTGGGACAGGGTCTATGGCTACACCTTC. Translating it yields CASSQDTWDRVYGYTF.

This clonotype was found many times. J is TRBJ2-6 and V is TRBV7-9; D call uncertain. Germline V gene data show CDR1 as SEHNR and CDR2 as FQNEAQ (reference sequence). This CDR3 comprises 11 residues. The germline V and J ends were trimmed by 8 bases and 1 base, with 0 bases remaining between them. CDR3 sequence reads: CASSGANVLTF. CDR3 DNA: TGTGCCAGCTCTGGGGCCAACGTCCTGACTTTC.

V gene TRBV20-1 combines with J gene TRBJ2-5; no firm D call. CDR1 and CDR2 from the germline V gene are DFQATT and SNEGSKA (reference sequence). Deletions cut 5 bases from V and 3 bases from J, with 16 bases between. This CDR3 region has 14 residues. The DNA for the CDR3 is TGCAGTGCTCCGCGCATTAATTGGAAAGAGACCCAGTACTTC. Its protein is CSAPRINWKETQYF.

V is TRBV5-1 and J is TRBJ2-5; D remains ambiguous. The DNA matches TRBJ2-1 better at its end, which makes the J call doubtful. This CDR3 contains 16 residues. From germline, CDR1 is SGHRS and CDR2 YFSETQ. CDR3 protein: CASSTDPSTFIGEQFF. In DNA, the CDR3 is TGCGCCAGCAGCACCGACCCCTCTACCTTCATAGGTGAGCAGTTCTTC.

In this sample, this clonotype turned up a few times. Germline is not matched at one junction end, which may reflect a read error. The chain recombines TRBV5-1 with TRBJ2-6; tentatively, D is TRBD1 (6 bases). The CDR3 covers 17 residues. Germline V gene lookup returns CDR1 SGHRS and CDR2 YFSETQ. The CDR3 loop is CASSLGQAVPGSNVLTF. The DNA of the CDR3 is TGCGCCAGCAGCTTGGGACAGGCAGTCCCTGGGTCCAACGTCCTGACTTTC.

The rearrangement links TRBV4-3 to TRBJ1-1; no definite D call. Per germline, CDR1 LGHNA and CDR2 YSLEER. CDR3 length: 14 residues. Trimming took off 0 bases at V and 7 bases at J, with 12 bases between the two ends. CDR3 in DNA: TGCGCCAGCAGCCAAGATCGCCTCCGGATTGAAGCTTTCTTT. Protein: CASSQDRLRIEAFF.

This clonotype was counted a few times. The CDR3 sequence: CASSLAAGSLHYEQYF. The DNA for the CDR3 is TGTGCCAGCAGTTTAGCTGCGGGGAGTCTCCACTACGAGCAGTACTTC. The chain carries TRBV28 and TRBJ2-7; D might be TRBD2 (6 bases). The CDR3 length is 16 residues. Per germline, CDR1 MDHEN and CDR2 SYDVKM. V lost 2 bases and J 3 bases, leaving 17 bases between the germline ends.

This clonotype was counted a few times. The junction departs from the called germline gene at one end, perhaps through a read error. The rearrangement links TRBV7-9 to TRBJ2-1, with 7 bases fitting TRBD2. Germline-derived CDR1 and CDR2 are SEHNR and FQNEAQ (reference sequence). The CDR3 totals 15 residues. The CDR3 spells CAGSIRDGGSWEQFF. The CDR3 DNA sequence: TGTGCCGGCAGCATCCGGGACGGGGGGAGTTGGGAGCAGTTCTTC.

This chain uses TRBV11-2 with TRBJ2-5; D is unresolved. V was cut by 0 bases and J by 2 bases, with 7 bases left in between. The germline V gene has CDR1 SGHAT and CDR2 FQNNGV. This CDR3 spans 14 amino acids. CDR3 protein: CASSLDGWQETQYF. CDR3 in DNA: TGTGCCAGCAGCTTAGATGGGTGGCAAGAGACCCAGTACTTC.

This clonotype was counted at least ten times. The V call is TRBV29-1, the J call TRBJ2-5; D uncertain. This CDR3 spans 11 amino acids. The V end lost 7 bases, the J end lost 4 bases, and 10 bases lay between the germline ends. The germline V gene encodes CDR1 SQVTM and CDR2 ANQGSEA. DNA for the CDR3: TGCAGCGGGCGACAAGGAGAGACCCAGTACTTC. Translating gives CSGRQGETQYF.

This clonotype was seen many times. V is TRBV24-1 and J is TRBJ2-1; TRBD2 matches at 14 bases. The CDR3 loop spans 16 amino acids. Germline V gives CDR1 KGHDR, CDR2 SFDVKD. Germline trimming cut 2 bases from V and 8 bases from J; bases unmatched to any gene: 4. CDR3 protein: CATSDWGTSGSDEQFF. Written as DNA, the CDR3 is TGTGCCACCAGTGATTGGGGGACTAGCGGGAGTGATGAGCAGTTCTTC.

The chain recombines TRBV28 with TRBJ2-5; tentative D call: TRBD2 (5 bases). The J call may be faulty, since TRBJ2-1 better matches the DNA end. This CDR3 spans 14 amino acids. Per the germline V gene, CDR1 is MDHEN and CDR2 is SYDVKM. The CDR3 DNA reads TGTGCCAGCAGCCCGGACTTAGACTACAATGAGCAGTTCTTC. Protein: CASSPDLDYNEQFF.

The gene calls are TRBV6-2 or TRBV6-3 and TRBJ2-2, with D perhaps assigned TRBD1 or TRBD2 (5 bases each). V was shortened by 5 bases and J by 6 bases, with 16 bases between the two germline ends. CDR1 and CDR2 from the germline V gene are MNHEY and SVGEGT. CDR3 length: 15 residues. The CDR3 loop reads CASSRTRGEAGELFF. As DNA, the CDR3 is TGTGCCAGCAGTCGTACAAGGGGAGAGGCCGGGGAGCTGTTTTTT.

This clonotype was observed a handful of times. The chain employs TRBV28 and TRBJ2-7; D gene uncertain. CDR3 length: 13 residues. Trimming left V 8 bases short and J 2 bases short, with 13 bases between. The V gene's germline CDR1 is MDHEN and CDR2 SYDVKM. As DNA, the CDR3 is TGTGCCAGCGGGGTGGTCGGGCCCTACGAGCAGTACTTC. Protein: CASGVVGPYEQYF.

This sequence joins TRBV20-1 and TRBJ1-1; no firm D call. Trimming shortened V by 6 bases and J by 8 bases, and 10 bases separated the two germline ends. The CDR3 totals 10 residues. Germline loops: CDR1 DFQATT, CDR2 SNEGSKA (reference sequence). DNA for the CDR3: TGCAGTGCCCGCCTCGTAGAAGCTTTCTTT. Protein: CSARLVEAFF.

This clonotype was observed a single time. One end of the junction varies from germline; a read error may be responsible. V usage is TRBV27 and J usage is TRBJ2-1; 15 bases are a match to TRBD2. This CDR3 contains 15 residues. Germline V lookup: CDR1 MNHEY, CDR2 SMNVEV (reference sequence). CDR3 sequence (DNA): TGTGCCAACAGTTCCGGACTAGCGGGAGGGGACGAGCAGTTCTTC. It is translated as CANSSGLAGGDEQFF.

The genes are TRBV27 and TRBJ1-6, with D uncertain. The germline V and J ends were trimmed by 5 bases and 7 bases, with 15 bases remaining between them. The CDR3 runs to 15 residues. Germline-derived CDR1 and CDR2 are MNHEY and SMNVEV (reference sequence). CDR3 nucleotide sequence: TGTGCCAGCAGTCCCGACCAGTTAGGGAATTCACCCCTCCACTTT. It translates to CASSPDQLGNSPLHF.